The source of this T cell receptor beta chain is a study of chemoradiotherapy in HPV16-positive cancers. This table comes from immunoSEQ multiplex PCR, and its TCRdb copy is limited to in-frame clones, with some not included. The sample has some 16,000 clones; about four fifths are singletons. The CDR3 is 14 residues long. V lost 8 bases, J lost 5 bases, and 19 bases lay in between. Germline V gene lookup returns CDR1 MNHEY and CDR2 SVGAGI. Study-level points and caveats: In HPV16-positive patients, HPV-responsive T-cell expansion tracked better recurrence-free survival. Functional assays defining HPV-specific T cells used only a couple of HPV16-positive patients. Non-HPV-specific T cells did not expand in tumors during treatment, whereas candidate HPV-specific clones and E7-related motifs did.

As concerns this clone: Its antigen is still unknown.

This TCR derives from a human donor with HPV-associated anogenital cancer. This material was acquired from a patient who underwent chemoradiotherapy. V and J are TRBV6-5 and TRBJ2-7; D ambiguous. In DNA, the CDR3 is TGTGCCAGCCGAGCCCGAGAAAAGTCCCACGAGCAGTACTTC. This sequence encodes CASRAREKSHEQYF.